The present T cell receptor (beta chain) was sequenced within a study of early stage breast cancer tumors. About the study: ER+/PR+/HER2- status applied to about 80% of the 16 invasive breast tumors.

Details on this clone: Its antigen is unknown.

Repertoires were generated with immunoSEQ multiplex PCR, while TCRdb's copy carries only in-frame clones and drops some. The sample carries 25,000 to 30,000 clones, almost 85% recorded once. General study results and limits: Enriched TCRB sequences shared across patients were mostly commonly generated sequences. Unsorted bulk genomic DNA sequencing lacked pairing and functional marker data.

Trimming took 5 bases from V and 3 from J, leaving 12 bases between them. The germline V gene has CDR1 SGHTA and CDR2 FQGTGA. CDR3 length: 14 amino acids. The chain recombines TRBV7-3 with TRBJ2-3; the D call may be TRBD1 or TRBD2 (5 bases each). The clonotype comes from a person in their fifties with breast cancer. The sequencing sample was made of blood. The CDR3 nucleotides are TGTGCCAGCAGCCCCCTGGGGGATACAGATACGCAGTATTTT. It translates to CASSPLGDTDTQYF.